The rows below give T cell receptor beta chains drawn from one sample of a study of radiotherapy plus CTLA-4 blockade in lung cancer. TCRdb's copy holds only in-frame clones and misses some; the assay was immunoSEQ multiplex PCR. The profile shows more than 95,000 clones, about 83% of them singletons. The specimen comprised peripheral blood, sampled from a patient treated with radiotherapy plus ipilimumab. Receptors were obtained from a human donor with non-small cell lung cancer who had a partial response to radiotherapy plus ipilimumab. CDR3s include the opening cysteine and the closing phenylalanine or tryptophan. Fields, in order: V gene, D gene, J gene, clone size, CDR3 protein, CDR3 DNA. The D gene is left open where the match is weak. For some rows the clone size is stated as once, few or many, or as a class when expanded; others skip it.

>TRBV7-8|TRBD1|TRBJ1-5|.
CASSWDRGSPGQNQPQHF
TGTGCCAGCAGCTGGGACAGGGGCTCCCCCGGACAAAATCAGCCCCAGCATTTT
>TRBV18|TRBD1|TRBJ2-3|.
CASSGQAGTDTQYF
TGTGCCAGCTCAGGACAGGCAGGCACAGATACGCAGTATTTT
>TRBV4-1|TRBD1|TRBJ1-4|.
CASSSYGTGNEKLFF
TGCGCCAGCAGCTCATACGGGACAGGGAATGAAAAACTGTTTTTT
>TRBV29-1|TRBD2|TRBJ2-1|few
CSVDRGGSYNEQFF
TGCAGCGTAGATCGCGGGGGCTCCTACAATGAGCAGTTCTTC
>TRBV11-2|.|TRBJ1-5|.
CASSLGEFNQPQHF
TGTGCCAGCAGCTTAGGAGAGTTTAATCAGCCCCAGCATTTT
>TRBV19|TRBD2|TRBJ2-1|.
CASSPFRRESSYNEQFF
TGTGCCAGTAGTCCCTTCCGGCGGGAGAGCTCCTACAATGAGCAGTTCTTC
>TRBV5-1|TRBD1|TRBJ2-7|.
CASSLAAGQGRNEQYF
TGCGCCAGCAGCTTGGCCGCGGGACAGGGTCGTAACGAGCAGTACTTC
>TRBV7-9|.|TRBJ1-2|.
CASSLTQDYGYTF
TGTGCCAGCAGCTTAACACAGGACTATGGCTACACCTTC
>TRBV5-6|.|TRBJ1-6|.
CASSLRQTYNSPLHF
TGTGCCAGCAGCTTGCGACAGACTTATAATTCACCCCTCCACTTT
>TRBV7-3|.|TRBJ1-1|.
CASSTGLNTEAFF
TGTGCCAGCAGCACGGGGTTGAACACTGAAGCTTTCTTT
>TRBV9|.|TRBJ1-4|.
CASSPAGTWGEKLFF
TGTGCCAGCAGCCCAGCCGGGACATGGGGTGAAAAACTGTTTTTT
>TRBV27|TRBD1|TRBJ1-6|.
CASSLRTGGYNSPLHF
TGTGCCAGCAGTCTCAGGACAGGGGGCTATAATTCACCCCTCCACTTT
>TRBV6-5|TRBD1|TRBJ2-3|.
CASSYAKTGSADTQYF
TGTGCCAGCAGTTACGCAAAGACAGGGTCCGCAGATACGCAGTATTTT
>TRBV11-2|TRBD2|TRBJ2-2|once
CASSPAGVTGELFF
TGTGCCAGCAGTCCAGCGGGGGTCACCGGGGAGCTGTTTTTT
>TRBV6-5|TRBD1|TRBJ2-2|.
CASSYAQGTGELFF
TGTGCCAGCAGTTACGCACAGGGGACCGGGGAGCTGTTTTTT
>TRBV4-1|.|TRBJ2-2|.
CASSQGQGSYTGELFF
TGCGCCAGCAGCCAAGGGCAGGGCAGCTACACCGGGGAGCTGTTTTTT
>TRBV18|.|TRBJ1-3|few
CASSPYALDTIYF
TGTGCCAGCTCACCCTACGCCCTCGACACCATATATTTT
>TRBV2|TRBD1|TRBJ2-3|.
CASSTGVADTQYF
TGTGCCAGCAGTACAGGGGTGGCAGATACGCAGTATTTT
>TRBV6-5|TRBD2|TRBJ2-1|.
CASSASGGREFF
TGTGCCAGCTCGGCCAGCGGGGGCCGCGAGTTCTTC
>TRBV5-5|TRBD1|TRBJ1-1|.
CASSPSTGVYTEAFF
TGTGCCAGCAGCCCATCGACAGGGGTTTACACTGAAGCTTTCTTT
>TRBV18|.|TRBJ1-5|.
CASSPSTEAPQHF
TGTGCCAGCTCACCATCGACAGAAGCGCCCCAGCATTTT
>TRBV10-3|TRBD2|TRBJ2-3|.
CAISESGTSLYTDTQYF
TGTGCCATCAGTGAGTCGGGGACTAGTTTATACACAGATACGCAGTATTTT
>TRBV6-1|.|TRBJ1-4|once
CASSYLATNEKLFF
TGTGCCAGCAGTTATTTAGCAACTAATGAAAAACTGTTTTTT
>TRBV4-2|TRBD1|TRBJ1-5|once
CASSQQTGERQPQHF
TGTGCCAGCAGCCAACAAACAGGGGAGAGGCAGCCCCAGCATTTT
>TRBV4-3|TRBD1|TRBJ1-4|.
CASSQDGDREKLFF
TGCGCCAGCAGCCAAGATGGGGACAGAGAAAAACTGTTTTTT
>TRBV6-6|TRBD1|TRBJ1-2|.
CASRRRDRARGYTF
TGTGCCAGCAGACGCCGGGACAGGGCAAGAGGCTACACCTTC
>TRBV6-6|TRBD1|TRBJ2-5|.
CASSWTGETQYF
TGTGCCAGCAGCTGGACAGGAGAGACCCAGTACTTC
>TRBV6-6|TRBD1|TRBJ1-1|.
CASILGQGEAFF
TGTGCCAGCATCCTGGGACAGGGCGAAGCTTTCTTT
>TRBV5-6|.|TRBJ1-1|.
CASSWTANTEAFF
TGTGCCAGCAGCTGGACAGCGAACACTGAAGCTTTCTTT
>TRBV6-4|TRBD1|TRBJ2-7|.
CASSDRTTGHYEQYF
TGTGCCAGCAGTGACCGGACGACAGGGCACTACGAGCAGTACTTC
>TRBV11-3|TRBD1|TRBJ2-5|.
CASSLSGGEETQYF
TGTGCCAGCAGCTTATCAGGGGGCGAAGAGACCCAGTACTTC
>TRBV18|.|TRBJ2-7|few
CASSPRDRYYEQYF
TGTGCCAGCTCACCACGTGACAGGTACTACGAGCAGTACTTC
>TRBV27|.|TRBJ2-1|few
CASRGGGIEQFF
TGTGCCAGCAGAGGGGGGGGGATTGAGCAGTTCTTC
>TRBV28|.|TRBJ1-2|.
CASSLFTGRDGYTF
TGTGCCAGCAGTTTATTTACAGGGAGGGATGGCTACACCTTC
>TRBV27|TRBD1|TRBJ1-1|.
CASFRAGGNTEAFF
TGTGCCAGCTTTCGGGCAGGGGGGAACACTGAAGCTTTCTTT
>TRBV6-5|TRBD1|TRBJ1-2|.
CASSYRGQSHGYTF
TGTGCCAGCAGTTACCGGGGACAGTCACATGGCTACACCTTC
>TRBV4-1|.|TRBJ2-2|.
CASSPPTPGELFF
TGCGCCAGCAGCCCGCCTACCCCCGGGGAGCTGTTTTTT
>TRBV28|.|TRBJ2-1|.
CASSYNNEQFF
TGTGCCAGCAGTTATAACAATGAGCAGTTCTTC
>TRBV11-3|.|TRBJ2-1|.
CASSQYNEQFF
TGTGCCAGCAGCCAATACAATGAGCAGTTCTTC
>TRBV5-1|.|TRBJ2-1|.
CASSSGTEEDSYNEQFF
TGCGCCAGCAGCTCTGGTACTGAGGAGGACTCCTACAATGAGCAGTTCTTC
>TRBV18|TRBD1|TRBJ1-2|.
CASSPRPEGTGGVRIDGYTF
TGTGCCAGCTCACCGCGACCGGAGGGGACAGGGGGCGTTAGGATCGATGGCTACACCTTC
>TRBV5-5|TRBD1|TRBJ1-2|.
CASSLEVLRQGANYGYTF
TGTGCCAGCAGCTTGGAGGTCCTTCGACAGGGGGCTAACTATGGCTACACCTTC
>TRBV9|TRBD2|TRBJ2-2|.
CASSVEAGRGTGELFF
TGTGCCAGCAGCGTAGAAGCGGGGAGGGGCACCGGGGAGCTGTTTTTT
>TRBV5-4|TRBD2|TRBJ2-7|.
CASSLAGGRQYF
TGTGCCAGCAGCTTGGCCGGGGGGAGGCAGTACTTC
>TRBV7-2|.|TRBJ2-1|.
CASSLEPGSYNEQFF
TGTGCCAGCAGCTTAGAGCCAGGCTCCTACAATGAGCAGTTCTTC
>TRBV19|.|TRBJ2-5|.
CASSTPGDAAAQETQYF
TGTGCCAGTAGTACGCCAGGGGATGCGGCGGCCCAAGAGACCCAGTACTTC
>TRBV28|TRBD1|TRBJ1-6|.
CASSPPGQGNNSPLHF
TGTGCCAGCAGTCCTCCGGGACAGGGGAATAATTCACCCCTCCACTTT
>TRBV6-6|TRBD2|TRBJ2-5|.
CASSYLGLAEETQYF
TGTGCCAGCAGTTACCTGGGACTAGCGGAAGAGACCCAGTACTTC
>TRBV2|.|TRBJ2-7|once
CASSPRAYEQYF
TGTGCCAGTTCCCCGAGGGCCTACGAGCAGTACTTC
>TRBV6-5|.|TRBJ2-3|.
CASSPSGDTQYF
TGTGCCAGCTCCCCATCGGGGGATACGCAGTATTTT
>TRBV27|.|TRBJ1-2|.
CASSLSGTNYGYTF
TGTGCCAGCAGTTTATCCGGGACAAACTATGGCTACACCTTC
>TRBV4-1|.|TRBJ1-2|.
CASSQVGPRTNYGYTF
TGCGCCAGCAGCCAAGTTGGTCCTAGGACTAACTATGGCTACACCTTC
>TRBV5-1|.|TRBJ1-2|few
CASSPVRSTYGYTF
TGTGCCAGCAGCCCCGTTCGGAGTACCTATGGCTACACCTTC
>TRBV7-2|TRBD2|TRBJ2-1|.
CASSLVLAGHNEQFF
TGTGCCAGCAGCTTAGTACTAGCGGGGCACAATGAGCAGTTCTTC
>TRBV7-9|.|TRBJ1-4|.
CASSGTGGANEKLFF
TGTGCCAGCAGCGGCACCGGGGGGGCTAATGAAAAACTGTTTTTT
>TRBV19|.|TRBJ2-5|.
CASSMKAVGLRAQYF
TGTGCCAGTAGTATGAAGGCGGTGGGGCTCAGGGCCCAGTACTTC
>TRBV7-8|TRBD1|TRBJ1-6|.
CASSYRRQGAANNSPLHF
TGTGCCAGCAGCTACCGGAGACAGGGGGCCGCCAATAATTCACCCCTCCACTTT
>TRBV7-8|TRBD1|TRBJ2-1|.
CASSLAHRGRNEQFF
TGTGCCAGCAGCTTAGCGCACAGGGGGAGGAATGAGCAGTTCTTC
>TRBV5-1|.|TRBJ2-2|.
CASSLAPEDTGELFF
TGCGCCAGCAGCTTGGCCCCAGAAGACACCGGGGAGCTGTTTTTT
>TRBV10-3|.|TRBJ2-6|few
CAISPQGSGANVLTF
TGTGCCATCAGTCCCCAGGGATCTGGGGCCAACGTCCTGACTTTC